This T cell receptor beta chain was sequenced in a study of prognosis after radiotherapy for stage I lung cancer. This clonotype was seen repeatedly, ten times or more. Trimming removed 7 bases at V and 5 bases at J, with 21 bases between. CDR3 length: 15 residues. The V gene's germline CDR1 is SQVTM and CDR2 ANQGSEA. By two-round multiplex PCR, the TCR beta CDR3 was amplified from genomic DNA. Individual primers that were specific to each TRBV and TRBJ gene served in first-round PCR. TCRdb fed the multiplex PCR reads into MiXCR, producing one record per CDR3 protein. The profile shows roughly 30,000 distinct CDR3 sequences, less than 40% of them singletons.

The sample in question was PBMCs, obtained before or after stereotactic body radiation therapy (not recorded which). The chain recombines TRBV29-1 with TRBJ2-1; TRBD1 is a possible D gene (5 bases). The receptor was isolated from a donor of 50 years or more with non-small cell lung cancer. The CDR3 bases are TGCAGCGCCCTAGGGGCGCCATATCTCAACAATGAGCAGTTCTTC. It codes for CSALGAPYLNNEQFF.